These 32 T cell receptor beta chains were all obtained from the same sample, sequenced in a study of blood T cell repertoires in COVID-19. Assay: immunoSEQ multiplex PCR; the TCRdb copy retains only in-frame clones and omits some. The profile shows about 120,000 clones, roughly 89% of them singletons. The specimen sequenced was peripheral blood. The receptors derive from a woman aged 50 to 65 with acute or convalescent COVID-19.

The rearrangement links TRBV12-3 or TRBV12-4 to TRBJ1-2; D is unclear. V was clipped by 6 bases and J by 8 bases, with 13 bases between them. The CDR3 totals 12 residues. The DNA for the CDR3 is TGTGCCAGCAGCCTAGCCTGGAGAGGCTACACCTTC. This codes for CASSLAWRGYTF.

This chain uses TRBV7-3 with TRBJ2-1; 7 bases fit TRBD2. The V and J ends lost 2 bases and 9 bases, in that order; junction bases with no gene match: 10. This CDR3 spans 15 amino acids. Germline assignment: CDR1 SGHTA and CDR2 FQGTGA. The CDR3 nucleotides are TGTGCCAGCAGCTTACTAGCGGTGCCGGCGGGTGAGCAGTTCTTC. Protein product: CASSLLAVPAGEQFF.

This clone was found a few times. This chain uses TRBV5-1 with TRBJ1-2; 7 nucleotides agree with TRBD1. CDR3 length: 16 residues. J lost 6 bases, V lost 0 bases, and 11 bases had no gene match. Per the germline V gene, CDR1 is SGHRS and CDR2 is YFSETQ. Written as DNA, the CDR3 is TGCGCCAGCAGCTTGGGCTTAACAGGGGTAGTTAATGGCTACACCTTC. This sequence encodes CASSLGLTGVVNGYTF.

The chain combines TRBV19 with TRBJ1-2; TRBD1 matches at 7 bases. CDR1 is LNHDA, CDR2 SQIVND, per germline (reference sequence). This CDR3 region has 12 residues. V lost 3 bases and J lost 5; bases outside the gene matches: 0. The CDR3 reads CASSMGQYGYTF. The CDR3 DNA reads TGTGCCAGTAGTATGGGACAGTATGGCTACACCTTC.

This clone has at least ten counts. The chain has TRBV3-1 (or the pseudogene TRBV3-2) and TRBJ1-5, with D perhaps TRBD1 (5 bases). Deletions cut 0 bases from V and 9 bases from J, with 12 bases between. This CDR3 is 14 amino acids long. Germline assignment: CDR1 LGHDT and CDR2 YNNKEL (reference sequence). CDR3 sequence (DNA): TGTGCCAGCAGCCAAGATTTGCAGGGATGGCCCCAGCATTTT. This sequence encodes CASSQDLQGWPQHF.

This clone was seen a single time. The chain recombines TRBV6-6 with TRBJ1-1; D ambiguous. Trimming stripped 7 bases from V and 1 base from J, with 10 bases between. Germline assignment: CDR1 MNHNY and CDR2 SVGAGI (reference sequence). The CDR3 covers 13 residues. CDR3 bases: TGTGCCAGCAAAAAGACACAGAACACTGAAGCTTTCTTT. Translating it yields CASKKTQNTEAFF.

CDR3 residues: CASSQVSGVNEKLFF. DNA for the CDR3: TGTGCCAGCAGCCAAGTTTCAGGGGTTAATGAAAAACTGTTTTTT. The V call is TRBV3-1 (or the pseudogene TRBV3-2), the J call TRBJ1-4, with D perhaps TRBD1 (6 bases). The V end was cut by 1 base, the J end by 4 bases, with 10 bases between. CDR1 is LGHDT, CDR2 YNNKEL, per germline (reference sequence). CDR3 length: 15 residues.

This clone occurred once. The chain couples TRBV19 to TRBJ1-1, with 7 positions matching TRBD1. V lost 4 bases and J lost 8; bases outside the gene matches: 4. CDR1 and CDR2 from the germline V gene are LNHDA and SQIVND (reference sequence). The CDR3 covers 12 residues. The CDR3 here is CASSTRDSEAFF. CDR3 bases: TGTGCCAGTAGTACCCGGGACAGCGAAGCTTTCTTT.

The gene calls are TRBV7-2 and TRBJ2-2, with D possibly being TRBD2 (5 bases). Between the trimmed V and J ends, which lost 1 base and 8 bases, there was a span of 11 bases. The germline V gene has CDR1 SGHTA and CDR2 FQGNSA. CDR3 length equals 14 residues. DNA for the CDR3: TGTGCCAGCAGCTTAGTTAGCGCGGCGGGGGAGCTGTTTTTT. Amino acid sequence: CASSLVSAAGELFF.

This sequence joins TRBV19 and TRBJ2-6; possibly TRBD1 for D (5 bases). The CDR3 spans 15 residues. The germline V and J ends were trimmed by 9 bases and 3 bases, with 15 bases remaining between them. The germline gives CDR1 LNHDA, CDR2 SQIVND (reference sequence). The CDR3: CASLEGALGANVLTF. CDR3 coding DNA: TGTGCCAGCCTGGAAGGGGCGCTTGGGGCCAACGTCCTGACTTTC.

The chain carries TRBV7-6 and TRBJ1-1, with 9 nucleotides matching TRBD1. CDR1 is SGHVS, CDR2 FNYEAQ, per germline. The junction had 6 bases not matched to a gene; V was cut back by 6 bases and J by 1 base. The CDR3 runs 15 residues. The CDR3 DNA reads TGTGCCAGCAGAGGACCGGGACAGGGGAACACTGAAGCTTTCTTT. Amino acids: CASRGPGQGNTEAFF. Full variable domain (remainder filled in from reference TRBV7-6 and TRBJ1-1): GAGVSQSPRYKVTKRGQDVALRCDPISGHVSLYWYRQALGQGPEFLTYFNYEAQQDKSGLPNDRFSAERPEGSISTLTIQRTEQRDSAMYRCASRGPGQGNTEAFFGQGTRLTVV.

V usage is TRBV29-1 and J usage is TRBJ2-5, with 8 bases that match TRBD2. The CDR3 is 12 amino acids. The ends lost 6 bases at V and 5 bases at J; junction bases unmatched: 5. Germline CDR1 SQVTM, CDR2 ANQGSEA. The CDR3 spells CSVRSGGETQYF. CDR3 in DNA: TGCAGCGTCCGGTCGGGGGGGGAGACCCAGTACTTC.

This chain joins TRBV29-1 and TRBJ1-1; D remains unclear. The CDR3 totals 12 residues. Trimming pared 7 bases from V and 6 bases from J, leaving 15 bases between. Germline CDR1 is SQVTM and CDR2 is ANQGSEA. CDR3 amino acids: CSAAPVSAEAFF. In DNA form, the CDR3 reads TGCAGCGCCGCACCCGTGTCGGCTGAAGCTTTCTTT.

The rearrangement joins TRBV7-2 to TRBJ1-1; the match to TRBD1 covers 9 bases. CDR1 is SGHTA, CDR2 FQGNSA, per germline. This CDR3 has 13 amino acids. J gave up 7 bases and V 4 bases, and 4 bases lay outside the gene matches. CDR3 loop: CASSWDREDEAFF. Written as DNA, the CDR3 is TGTGCCAGCAGCTGGGACAGGGAAGATGAAGCTTTCTTT.

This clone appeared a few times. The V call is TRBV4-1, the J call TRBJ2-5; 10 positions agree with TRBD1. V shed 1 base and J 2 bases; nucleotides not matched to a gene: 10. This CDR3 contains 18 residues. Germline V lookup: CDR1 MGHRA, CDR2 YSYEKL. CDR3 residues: CASSQVSTGTGEQETQYF. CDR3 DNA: TGCGCCAGCAGCCAAGTCAGCACCGGGACAGGGGAACAAGAGACCCAGTACTTC.

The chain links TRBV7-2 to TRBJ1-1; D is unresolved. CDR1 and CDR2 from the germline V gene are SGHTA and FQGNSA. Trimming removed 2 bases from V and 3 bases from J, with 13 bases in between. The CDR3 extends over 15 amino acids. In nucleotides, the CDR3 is TGTGCCAGCAGCTTAACCCCACTACCGGACACTGAAGCTTTCTTT. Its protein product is CASSLTPLPDTEAFF.

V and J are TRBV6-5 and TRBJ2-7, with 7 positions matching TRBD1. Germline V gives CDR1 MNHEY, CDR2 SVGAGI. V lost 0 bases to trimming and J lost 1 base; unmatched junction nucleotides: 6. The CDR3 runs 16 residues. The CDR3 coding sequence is TGTGCCAGCAGTTACTCGTATCCGGGACAGTCCTACGAGCAGTACTTC. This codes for CASSYSYPGQSYEQYF.

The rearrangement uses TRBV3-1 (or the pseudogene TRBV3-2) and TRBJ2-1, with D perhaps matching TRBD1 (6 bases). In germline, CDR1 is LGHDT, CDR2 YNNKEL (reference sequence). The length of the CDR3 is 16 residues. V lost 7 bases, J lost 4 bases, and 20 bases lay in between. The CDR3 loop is CASTDLGTLSYNEQFF. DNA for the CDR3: TGTGCCAGCACCGACCTAGGGACACTCTCATACAATGAGCAGTTCTTC.

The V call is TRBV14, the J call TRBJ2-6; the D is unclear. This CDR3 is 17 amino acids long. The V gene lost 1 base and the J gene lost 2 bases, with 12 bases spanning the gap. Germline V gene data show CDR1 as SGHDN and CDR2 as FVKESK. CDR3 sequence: CASSQGFSTTGANVLTF. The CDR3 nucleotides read TGTGCCAGCAGCCAAGGTTTTTCGACAACTGGGGCCAACGTCCTGACTTTC. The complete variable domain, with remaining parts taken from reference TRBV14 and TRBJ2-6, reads EAGVTQFPSHSVIEKGQTVTLRCDPISGHDNLYWYRRVMGKEIKFLLHFVKESKQDESGMPNNRFLAERTGGTYSTLKVQPAELEDSGVYFCASSQGFSTTGANVLTFGAGSRLTVL.

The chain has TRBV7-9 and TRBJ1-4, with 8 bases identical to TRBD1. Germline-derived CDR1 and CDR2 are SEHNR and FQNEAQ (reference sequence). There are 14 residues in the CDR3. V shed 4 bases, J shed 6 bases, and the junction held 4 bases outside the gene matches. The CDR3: CASSSRQGHEKLFF. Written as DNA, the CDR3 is TGTGCCAGCAGCTCTAGACAGGGGCATGAAAAACTGTTTTTT.

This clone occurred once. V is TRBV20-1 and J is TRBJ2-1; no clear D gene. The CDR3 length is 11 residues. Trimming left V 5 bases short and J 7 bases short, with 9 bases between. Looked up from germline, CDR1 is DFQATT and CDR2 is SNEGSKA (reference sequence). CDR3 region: CSAAYYNEQFF. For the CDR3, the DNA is TGCAGTGCTGCCTACTATAATGAGCAGTTCTTC.

For the CDR3, the DNA is TGTGCCATCAGTTCGTCTAGCGGGGGGTACGAGCAGTACTTC. Translation: CAISSSSGGYEQYF. This chain joins TRBV10-3 and TRBJ2-7; 11 positions match TRBD2. CDR3 size: 14 residues. Per germline, CDR1 ENHRY and CDR2 SYGVKD. The V gene end was trimmed by 5 bases and the J gene end by 4 bases; junction bases not matched to a gene: 4.

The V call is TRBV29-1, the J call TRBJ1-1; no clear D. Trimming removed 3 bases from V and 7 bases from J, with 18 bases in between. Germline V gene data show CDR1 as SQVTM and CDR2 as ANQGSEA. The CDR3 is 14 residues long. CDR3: CSVDRDIGSIEAFF. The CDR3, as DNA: TGCAGCGTTGATAGAGACATCGGTTCAATTGAAGCTTTCTTT.

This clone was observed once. The DNA for the CDR3 is TGTGCCAGCAGCCAAGGGGGGGAGATGAGCTACGAGCAGTACTTC. Its translation is CASSQGGEMSYEQYF. J is TRBJ2-7 and V is TRBV11-3, with D tentatively TRBD2 (7 bases). The germline gives CDR1 SGHNT, CDR2 YENEEA. This CDR3 is built from 15 residues. V gave up 5 bases and J gave up 3 bases, with 17 bases separating them.

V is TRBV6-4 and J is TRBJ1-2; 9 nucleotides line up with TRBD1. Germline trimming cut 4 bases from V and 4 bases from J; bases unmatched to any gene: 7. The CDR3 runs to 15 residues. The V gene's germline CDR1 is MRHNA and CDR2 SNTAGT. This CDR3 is CASSAGTGSAYGYTF. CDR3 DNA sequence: TGTGCCAGCAGTGCCGGGACAGGGTCGGCCTATGGCTACACCTTC.

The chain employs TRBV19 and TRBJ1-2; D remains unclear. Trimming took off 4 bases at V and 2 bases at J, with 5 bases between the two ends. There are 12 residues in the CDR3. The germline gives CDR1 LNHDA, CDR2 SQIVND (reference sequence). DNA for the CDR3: TGTGCCAGTAGTACCATGAACTATGGCTACACCTTC. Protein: CASSTMNYGYTF. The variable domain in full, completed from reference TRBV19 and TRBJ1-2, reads DGGITQSPKYLFRKEGQNVTLSCEQNLNHDAMYWYRQDPGQGLRLIYYSQIVNDFQKGDIAEGYSVSREKKESFPLTVTSAQKNPTAFYLCASSTMNYGYTFGSGTRLTVV.

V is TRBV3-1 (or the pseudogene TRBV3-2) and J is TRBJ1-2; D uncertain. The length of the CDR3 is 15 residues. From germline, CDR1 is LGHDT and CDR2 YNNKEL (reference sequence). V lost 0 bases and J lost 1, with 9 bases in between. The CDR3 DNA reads TGTGCCAGCAGCCAAGATGCAGATCTTAACTATGGCTACACCTTC. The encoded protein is CASSQDADLNYGYTF.

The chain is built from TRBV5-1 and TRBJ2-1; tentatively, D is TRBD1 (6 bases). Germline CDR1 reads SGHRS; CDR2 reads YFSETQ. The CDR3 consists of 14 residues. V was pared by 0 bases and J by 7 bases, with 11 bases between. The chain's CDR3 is CASSLGLQGNEQFF. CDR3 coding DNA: TGCGCCAGCAGCTTGGGCCTCCAGGGGAATGAGCAGTTCTTC.

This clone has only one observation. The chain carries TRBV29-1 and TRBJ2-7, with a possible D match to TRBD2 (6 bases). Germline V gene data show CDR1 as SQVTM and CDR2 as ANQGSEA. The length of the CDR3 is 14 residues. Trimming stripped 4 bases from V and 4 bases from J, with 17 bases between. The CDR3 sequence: CSVVPVTSSYEQYF. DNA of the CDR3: TGCAGCGTTGTTCCTGTGACTAGTTCGTACGAGCAGTACTTC.

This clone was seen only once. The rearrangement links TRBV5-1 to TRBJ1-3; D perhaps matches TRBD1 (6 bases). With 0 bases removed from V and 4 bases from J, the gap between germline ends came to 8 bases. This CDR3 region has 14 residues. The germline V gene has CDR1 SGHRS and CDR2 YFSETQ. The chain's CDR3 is CASSLAGGGNTIYF. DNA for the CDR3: TGCGCCAGCAGCTTGGCTGGGGGCGGAAACACCATATATTTT.

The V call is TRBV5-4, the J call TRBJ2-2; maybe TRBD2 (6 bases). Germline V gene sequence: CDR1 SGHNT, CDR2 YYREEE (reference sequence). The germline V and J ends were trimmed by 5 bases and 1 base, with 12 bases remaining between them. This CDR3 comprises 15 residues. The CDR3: CASRPTRGNTGELFF. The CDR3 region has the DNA TGTGCCAGCAGGCCGACTAGGGGGAACACCGGGGAGCTGTTTTTT.

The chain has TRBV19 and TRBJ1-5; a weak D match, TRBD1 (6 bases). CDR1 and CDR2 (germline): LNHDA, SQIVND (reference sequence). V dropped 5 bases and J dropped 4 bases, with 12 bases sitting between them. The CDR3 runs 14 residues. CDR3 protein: CASSPGHRNQPQHF. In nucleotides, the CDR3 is TGTGCCAGTAGTCCGGGACACCGAAATCAGCCCCAGCATTTT.